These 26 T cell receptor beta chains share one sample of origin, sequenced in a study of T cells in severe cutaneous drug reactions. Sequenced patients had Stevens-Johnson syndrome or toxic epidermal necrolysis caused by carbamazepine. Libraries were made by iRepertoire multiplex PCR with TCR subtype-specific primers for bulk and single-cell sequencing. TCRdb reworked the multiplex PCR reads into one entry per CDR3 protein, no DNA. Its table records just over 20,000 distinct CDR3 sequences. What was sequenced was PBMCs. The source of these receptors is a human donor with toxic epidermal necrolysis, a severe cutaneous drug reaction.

CDR3 loop: CASSQDENYAPYF. The chain links TRBV3-1 to TRBJ2-3; TCRdb lists TRBD1, though no DNA is available to test this call. The CDR3 covers 13 residues. Germline V gene data show CDR1 as LGHDT and CDR2 as YNNKEL (reference sequence).

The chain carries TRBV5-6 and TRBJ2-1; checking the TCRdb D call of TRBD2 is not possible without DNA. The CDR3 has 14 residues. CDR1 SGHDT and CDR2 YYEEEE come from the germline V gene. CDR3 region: CASSLNYGRNEQFF.

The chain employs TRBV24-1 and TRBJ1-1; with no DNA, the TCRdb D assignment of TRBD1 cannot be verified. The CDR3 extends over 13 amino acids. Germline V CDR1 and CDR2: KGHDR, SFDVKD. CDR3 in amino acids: CATRMGQGTEAFF.

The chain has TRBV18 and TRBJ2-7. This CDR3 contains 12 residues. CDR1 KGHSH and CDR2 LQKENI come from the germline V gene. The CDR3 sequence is CASSPPSGEQYF. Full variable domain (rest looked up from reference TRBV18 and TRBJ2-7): NAGVMQNPRHLVRRRGQEARLRCSPMKGHSHVYWYRQLPEEGLKFMVYLQKENIIDESGMPKERFSAEFPKEGPSILRIQQVVRGDSAAYFCASSPPSGEQYFGPGTRLTVT.

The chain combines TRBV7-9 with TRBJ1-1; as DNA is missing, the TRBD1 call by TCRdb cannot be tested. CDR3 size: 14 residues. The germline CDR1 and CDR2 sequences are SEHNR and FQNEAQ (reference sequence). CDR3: CASSLGGRWGEAFF.

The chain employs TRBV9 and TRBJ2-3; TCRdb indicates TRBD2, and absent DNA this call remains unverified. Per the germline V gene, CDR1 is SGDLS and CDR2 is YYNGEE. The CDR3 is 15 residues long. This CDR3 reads CASSPSGSLSDTQYF.

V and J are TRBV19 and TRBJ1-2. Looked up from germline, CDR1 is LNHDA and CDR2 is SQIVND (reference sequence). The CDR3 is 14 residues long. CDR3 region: CASSIAKGSGGYTF.

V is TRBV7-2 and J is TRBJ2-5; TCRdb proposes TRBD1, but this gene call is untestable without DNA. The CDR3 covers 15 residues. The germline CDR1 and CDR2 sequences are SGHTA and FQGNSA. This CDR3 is CASSLVGRGEETQYF.

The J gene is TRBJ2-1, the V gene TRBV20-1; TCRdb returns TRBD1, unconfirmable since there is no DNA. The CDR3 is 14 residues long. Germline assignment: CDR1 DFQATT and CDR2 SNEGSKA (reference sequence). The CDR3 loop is CSAAQARGYNEQFF.

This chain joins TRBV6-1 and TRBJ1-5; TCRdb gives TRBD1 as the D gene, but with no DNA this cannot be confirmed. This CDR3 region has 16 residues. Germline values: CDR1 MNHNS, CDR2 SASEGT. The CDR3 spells CASKTNALQGYQPQHF.

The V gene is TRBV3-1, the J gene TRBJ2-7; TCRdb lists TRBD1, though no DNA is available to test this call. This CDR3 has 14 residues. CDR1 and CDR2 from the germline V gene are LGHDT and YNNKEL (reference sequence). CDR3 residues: CASSHGTGNYEQYF.

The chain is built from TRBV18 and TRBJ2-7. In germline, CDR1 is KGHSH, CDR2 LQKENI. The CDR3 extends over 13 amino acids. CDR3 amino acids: CASSIDTLYEQYF.

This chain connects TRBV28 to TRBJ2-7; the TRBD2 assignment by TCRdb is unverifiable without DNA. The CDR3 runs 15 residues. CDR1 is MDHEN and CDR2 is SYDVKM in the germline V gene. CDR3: CASTMVGTRAYEQYF.

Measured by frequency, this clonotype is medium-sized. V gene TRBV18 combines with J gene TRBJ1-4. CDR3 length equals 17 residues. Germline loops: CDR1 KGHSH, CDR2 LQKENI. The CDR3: CASSPILVGSTNEKLFF.

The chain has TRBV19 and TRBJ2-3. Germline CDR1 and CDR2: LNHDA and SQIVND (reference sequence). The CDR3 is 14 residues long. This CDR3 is CASPYWTRTDTQYF.

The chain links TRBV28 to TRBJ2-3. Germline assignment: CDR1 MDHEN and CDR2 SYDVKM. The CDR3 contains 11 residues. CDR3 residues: CASSLSYTQYF.

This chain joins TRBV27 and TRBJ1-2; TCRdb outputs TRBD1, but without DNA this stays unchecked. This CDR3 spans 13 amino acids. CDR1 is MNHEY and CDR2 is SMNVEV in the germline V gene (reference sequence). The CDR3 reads CASSSRTGDGYTF.

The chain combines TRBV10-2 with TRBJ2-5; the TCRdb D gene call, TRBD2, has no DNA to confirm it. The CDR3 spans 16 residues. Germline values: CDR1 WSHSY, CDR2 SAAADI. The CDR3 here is CASSGRAYPLQETQYF.

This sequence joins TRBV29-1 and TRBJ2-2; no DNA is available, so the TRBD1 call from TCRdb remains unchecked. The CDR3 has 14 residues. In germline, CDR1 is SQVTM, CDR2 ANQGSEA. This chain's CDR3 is CSVGAGGNTGELFF.

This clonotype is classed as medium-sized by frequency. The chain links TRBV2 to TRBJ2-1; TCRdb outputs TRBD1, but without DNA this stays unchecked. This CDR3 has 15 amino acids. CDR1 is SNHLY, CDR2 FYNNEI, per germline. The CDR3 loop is CASSAPGQGIGEQFF.

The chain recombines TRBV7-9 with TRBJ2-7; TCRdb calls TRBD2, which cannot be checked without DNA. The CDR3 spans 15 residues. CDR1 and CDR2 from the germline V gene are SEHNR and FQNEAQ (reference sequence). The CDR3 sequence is CASTPLDSGSYEQYF.

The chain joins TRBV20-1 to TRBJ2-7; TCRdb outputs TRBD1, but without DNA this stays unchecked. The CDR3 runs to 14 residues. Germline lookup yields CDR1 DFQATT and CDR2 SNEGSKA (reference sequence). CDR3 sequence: CSARFGQSSYEQYF.

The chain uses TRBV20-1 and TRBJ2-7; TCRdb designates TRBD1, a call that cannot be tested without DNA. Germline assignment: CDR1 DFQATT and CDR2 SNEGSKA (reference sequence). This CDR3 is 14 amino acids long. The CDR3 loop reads CSAAPMRGPYEQYF.

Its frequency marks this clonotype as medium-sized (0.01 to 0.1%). The CDR3 loop is CASSYPRDSGSITYNEQFF. This chain joins TRBV6-2 or TRBV6-3 and TRBJ2-1; TCRdb selects TRBD2, and the lack of DNA leaves this call unchecked. Germline V gene sequence: CDR1 MNHEY, CDR2 SVGEGT. This CDR3 contains 19 residues.

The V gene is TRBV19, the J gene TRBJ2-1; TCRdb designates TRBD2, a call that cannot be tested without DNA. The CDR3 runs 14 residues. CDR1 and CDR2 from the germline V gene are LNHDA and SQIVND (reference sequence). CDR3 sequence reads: CASRAGLMVDEQFF.

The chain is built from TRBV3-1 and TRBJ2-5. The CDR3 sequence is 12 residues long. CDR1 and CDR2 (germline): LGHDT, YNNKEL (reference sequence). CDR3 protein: CASSHIQETQYF.